This T cell receptor (beta chain) was captured by sequencing in a study of blood T cell repertoires in COVID-19. On the study more broadly: T cells, B-cell-depleted T cells, or PBMCs provided the cDNA or gDNA that served as material.

The CDR3 runs to 15 residues. The junction had 8 bases not matched to a gene; V was cut back by 5 bases and J by 4 bases. Germline V lookup: CDR1 SGHRS, CDR2 YFSETQ. In the authors' workflow: From reference gene primer amplification, estimates of nucleated cell counts were derived. Assay: immunoSEQ multiplex PCR; the TCRdb copy retains only in-frame clones and omits some. For V, J and clone size, that table is used; D and trimming come from the DNA. The data show 60,000 to 70,000 clones, with about nine tenths seen just once and about 7.3% held by the top ten. Sequenced material: peripheral blood. This receptor was identified in a human donor in a cohort sampled during active COVID-19. V usage is TRBV5-1 and J usage is TRBJ2-5, with 10 nucleotides matching TRBD1. The CDR3 DNA sequence: TGCGCCAGCAGTCAATCCGGGACAGGGGTAGAGACCCAGTACTTC. As protein: CASSQSGTGVETQYF.